This T cell receptor (beta chain) came from a study of shared clonotypes between healthy human individuals. Study results and limitations: Estimated clonotype richness was generally higher in naive than memory subsets.

A word on this clone: Its specificity is unknown.

As processed by the authors: ImmunoSEQ output lacked quality scores and full-length reads, limiting matched filtering. Assay: immunoSEQ multiplex PCR; the TCRdb copy retains only in-frame clones and omits some. Clone size and the V and J calls come from that table; the DNA yielded D and trimming. The profile shows 2 million to 2.5 million clones, almost 96% of them singletons. Trimming cost V 4 bases and J 0 bases; bases outside gene matches: 8. The germline V gene has CDR1 SEHNR and CDR2 FQNEAQ (reference sequence). This CDR3 is 17 amino acids long. The TCR originated in a young man in good health. The material sequenced was naive CD4+ T cells sorted from blood. Subset here: CD45RA+ positively selected. V and J are TRBV7-9 and TRBJ2-3; TRBD2 matches 9 bases. The CDR3 sequence is CASSSTGSGSSTDTQYF. CDR3 in DNA: TGTGCCAGCAGCTCCACCGGTAGCGGGAGTAGCACAGATACGCAGTATTTT.